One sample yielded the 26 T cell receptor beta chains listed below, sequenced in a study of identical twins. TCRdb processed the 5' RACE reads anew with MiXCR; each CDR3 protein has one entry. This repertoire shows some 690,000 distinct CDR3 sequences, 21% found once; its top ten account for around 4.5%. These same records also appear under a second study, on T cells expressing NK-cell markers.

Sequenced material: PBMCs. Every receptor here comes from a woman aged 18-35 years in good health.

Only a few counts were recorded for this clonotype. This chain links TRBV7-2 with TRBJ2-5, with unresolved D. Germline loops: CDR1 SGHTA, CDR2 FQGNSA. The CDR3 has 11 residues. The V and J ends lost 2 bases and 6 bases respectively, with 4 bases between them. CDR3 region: CASSLIKTQYF. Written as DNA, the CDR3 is TGTGCCAGCAGCTTAATTAAGACCCAGTACTTC.

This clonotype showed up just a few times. CDR3 residues: CASSLSIWPERNTGELFF. CDR3 in DNA: TGTGCCAGCAGTTTATCGATCTGGCCCGAGAGAAACACCGGGGAGCTGTTTTTT. V usage is TRBV27 and J usage is TRBJ2-2; D unresolved. V dropped 0 bases and J dropped 2 bases, with 16 bases sitting between them. Germline-derived CDR1 and CDR2 are MNHEY and SMNVEV (reference sequence). The CDR3 loop spans 18 amino acids.

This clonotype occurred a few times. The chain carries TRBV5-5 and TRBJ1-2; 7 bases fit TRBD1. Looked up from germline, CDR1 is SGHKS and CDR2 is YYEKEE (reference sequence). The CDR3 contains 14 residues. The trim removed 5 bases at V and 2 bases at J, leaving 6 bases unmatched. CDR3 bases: TGTGCCAGCAGGGGACAGACGCTGAACTATGGCTACACCTTC. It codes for CASRGQTLNYGYTF.

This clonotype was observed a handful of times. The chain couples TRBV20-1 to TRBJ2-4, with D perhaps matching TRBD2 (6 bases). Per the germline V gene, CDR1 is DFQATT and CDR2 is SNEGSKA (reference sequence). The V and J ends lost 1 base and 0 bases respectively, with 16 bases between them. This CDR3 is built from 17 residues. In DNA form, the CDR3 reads TGCAGTGCTAGAGTGGTAGCGGAGGTACTAGCCAAAAACATTCAGTACTTC. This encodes CSARVVAEVLAKNIQYF.

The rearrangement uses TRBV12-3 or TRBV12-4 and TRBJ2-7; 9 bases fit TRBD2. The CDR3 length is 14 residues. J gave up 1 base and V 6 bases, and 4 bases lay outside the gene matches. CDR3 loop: CASRIAGASYEQYF. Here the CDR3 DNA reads TGTGCCAGCAGGATAGCGGGGGCATCCTACGAGCAGTACTTC.

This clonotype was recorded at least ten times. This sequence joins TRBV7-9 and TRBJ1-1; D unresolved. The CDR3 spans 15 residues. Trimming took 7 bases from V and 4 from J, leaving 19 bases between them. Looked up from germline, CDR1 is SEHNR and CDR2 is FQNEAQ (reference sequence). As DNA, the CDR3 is TGTGCCAGCACCGATACTGGAACCCCGGGCACTGAAGCTTTCTTT. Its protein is CASTDTGTPGTEAFF. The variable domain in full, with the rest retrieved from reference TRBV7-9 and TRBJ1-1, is DTGVSQNPRHKITKRGQNVTFRCDPISEHNRLYWYRQTLGQGPEFLTYFQNEAQLEKSRLLSDRFSAERPKGSFSTLEIQRTEQGDSAMYLCASTDTGTPGTEAFFGQGTRLTVV.

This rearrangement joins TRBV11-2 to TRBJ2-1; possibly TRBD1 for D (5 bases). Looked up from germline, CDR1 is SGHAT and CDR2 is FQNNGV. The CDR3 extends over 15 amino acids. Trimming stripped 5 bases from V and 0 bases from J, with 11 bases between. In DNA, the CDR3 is TGTGCCAGCAGCCGGACACGTCGCTCCTACAATGAGCAGTTCTTC. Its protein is CASSRTRRSYNEQFF.

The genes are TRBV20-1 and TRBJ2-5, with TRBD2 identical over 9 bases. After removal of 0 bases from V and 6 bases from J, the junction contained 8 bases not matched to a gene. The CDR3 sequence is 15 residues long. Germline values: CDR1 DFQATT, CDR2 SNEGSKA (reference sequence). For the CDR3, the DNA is TGCAGTGCTAGAGATCCCAGCGGGGGGAGGCAGACCCAGTACTTC. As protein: CSARDPSGGRQTQYF.

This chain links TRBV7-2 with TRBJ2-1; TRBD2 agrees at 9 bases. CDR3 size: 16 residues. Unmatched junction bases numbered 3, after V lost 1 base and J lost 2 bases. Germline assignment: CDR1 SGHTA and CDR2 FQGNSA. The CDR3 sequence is CASSLGAGGAYNEQFF. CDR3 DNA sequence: TGTGCCAGCAGCTTAGGAGCGGGGGGAGCCTACAATGAGCAGTTCTTC.

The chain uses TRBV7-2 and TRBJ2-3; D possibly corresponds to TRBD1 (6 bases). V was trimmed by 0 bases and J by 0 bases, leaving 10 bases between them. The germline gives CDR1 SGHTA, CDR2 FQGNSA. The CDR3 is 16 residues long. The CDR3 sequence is CASSLAGQTSTDTQYF. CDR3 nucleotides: TGTGCCAGCAGCTTAGCCGGACAGACCAGCACAGATACGCAGTATTTT.

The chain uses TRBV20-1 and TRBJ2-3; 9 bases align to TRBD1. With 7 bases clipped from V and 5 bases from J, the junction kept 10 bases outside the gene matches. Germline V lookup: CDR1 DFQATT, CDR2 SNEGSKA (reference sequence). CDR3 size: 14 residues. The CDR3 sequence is CSGTRQGGRDTQYF. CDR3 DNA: TGCAGTGGCACCCGACAGGGGGGCAGAGATACGCAGTATTTT.

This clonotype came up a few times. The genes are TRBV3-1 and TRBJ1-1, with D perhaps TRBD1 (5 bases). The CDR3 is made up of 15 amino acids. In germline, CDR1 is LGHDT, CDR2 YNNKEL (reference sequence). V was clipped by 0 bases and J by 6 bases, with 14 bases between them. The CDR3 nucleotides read TGTGCCAGCAGCCAAGATGGGGGGTTTGACGCTGAAGCTTTCTTT. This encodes CASSQDGGFDAEAFF.

Here the CDR3 DNA reads TGTGCCAGCAGCTTTTCCGTGAACCGGGCCAAAAACATTCAGTACTTC. It codes for CASSFSVNRAKNIQYF. The chain recombines TRBV7-2 with TRBJ2-4; D unresolved. This CDR3 region has 16 residues. Germline V gene data show CDR1 as SGHTA and CDR2 as FQGNSA. Trimming shortened V by 3 bases and J by 1 base, and 13 bases separated the two germline ends.

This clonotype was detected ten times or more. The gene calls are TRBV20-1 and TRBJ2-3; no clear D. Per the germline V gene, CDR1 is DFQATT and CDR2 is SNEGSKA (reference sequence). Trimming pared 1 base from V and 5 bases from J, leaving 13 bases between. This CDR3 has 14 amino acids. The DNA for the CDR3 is TGCAGTGCTAGAGGGATGCTGGGGAAAGATACGCAGTATTTT. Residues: CSARGMLGKDTQYF.

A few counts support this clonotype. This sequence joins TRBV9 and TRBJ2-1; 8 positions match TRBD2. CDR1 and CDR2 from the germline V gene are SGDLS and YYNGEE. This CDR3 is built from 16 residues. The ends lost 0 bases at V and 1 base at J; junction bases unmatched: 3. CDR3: CASSVASGPSYNEQFF. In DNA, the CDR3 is TGTGCCAGCAGCGTAGCTAGCGGGCCATCCTACAATGAGCAGTTCTTC.

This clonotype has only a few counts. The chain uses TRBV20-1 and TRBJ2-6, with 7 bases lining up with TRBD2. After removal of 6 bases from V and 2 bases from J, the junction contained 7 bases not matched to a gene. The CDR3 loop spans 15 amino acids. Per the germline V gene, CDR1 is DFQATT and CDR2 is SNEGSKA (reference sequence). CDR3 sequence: CSAANAGAGANVLTF. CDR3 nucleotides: TGCAGTGCCGCAAATGCGGGGGCTGGGGCCAACGTCCTGACTTTC.

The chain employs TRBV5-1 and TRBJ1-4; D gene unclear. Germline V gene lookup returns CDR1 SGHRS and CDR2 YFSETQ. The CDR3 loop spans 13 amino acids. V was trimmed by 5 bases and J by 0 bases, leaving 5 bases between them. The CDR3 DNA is TGCGCCAGCAGAGGAGCAACTAATGAAAAACTGTTTTTT. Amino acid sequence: CASRGATNEKLFF.

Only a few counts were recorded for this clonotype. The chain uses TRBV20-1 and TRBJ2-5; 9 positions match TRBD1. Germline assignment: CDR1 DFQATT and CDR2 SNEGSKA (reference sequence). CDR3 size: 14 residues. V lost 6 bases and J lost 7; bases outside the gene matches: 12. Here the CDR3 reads CSADRGQGSRTQYF. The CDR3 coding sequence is TGCAGTGCCGATCGGGGACAGGGAAGCAGGACCCAGTACTTC.

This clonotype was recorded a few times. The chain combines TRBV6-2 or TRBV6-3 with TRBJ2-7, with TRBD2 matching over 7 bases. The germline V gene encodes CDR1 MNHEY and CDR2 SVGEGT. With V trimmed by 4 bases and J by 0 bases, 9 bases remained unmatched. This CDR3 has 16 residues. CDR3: CASSFPSAGVSYEQYF. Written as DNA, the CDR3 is TGTGCCAGCAGTTTTCCTTCTGCGGGGGTCTCCTACGAGCAGTACTTC.

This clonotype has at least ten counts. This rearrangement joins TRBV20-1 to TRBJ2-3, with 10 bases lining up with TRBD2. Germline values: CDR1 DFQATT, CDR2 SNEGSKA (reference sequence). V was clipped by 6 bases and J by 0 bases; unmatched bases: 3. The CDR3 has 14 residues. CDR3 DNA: TGCAGTGCCGTGACTAGCGGGAGCACAGATACGCAGTATTTT. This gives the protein CSAVTSGSTDTQYF.

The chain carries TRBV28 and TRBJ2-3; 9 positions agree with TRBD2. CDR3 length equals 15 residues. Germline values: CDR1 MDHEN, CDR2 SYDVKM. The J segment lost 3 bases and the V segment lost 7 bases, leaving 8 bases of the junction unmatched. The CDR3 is CASTHGGGVTDTQYF. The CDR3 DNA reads TGTGCCAGCACTCACGGCGGGGGGGTGACAGATACGCAGTATTTT.

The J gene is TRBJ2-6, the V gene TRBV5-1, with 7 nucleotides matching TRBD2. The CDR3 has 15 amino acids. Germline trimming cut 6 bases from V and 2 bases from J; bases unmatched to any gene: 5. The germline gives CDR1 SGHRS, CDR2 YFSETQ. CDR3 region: CASTHGGAGANVLTF. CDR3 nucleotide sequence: TGCGCCAGCACCCATGGGGGGGCTGGGGCCAACGTCCTGACTTTC.

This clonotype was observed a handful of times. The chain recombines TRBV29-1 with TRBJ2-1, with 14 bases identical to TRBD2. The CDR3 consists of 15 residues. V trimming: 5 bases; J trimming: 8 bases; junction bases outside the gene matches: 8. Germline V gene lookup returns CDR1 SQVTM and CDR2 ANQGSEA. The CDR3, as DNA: TGCAGCGTTCATGGGACTAGCGGGAGCTTCGATGAGCAGTTCTTC. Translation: CSVHGTSGSFDEQFF.

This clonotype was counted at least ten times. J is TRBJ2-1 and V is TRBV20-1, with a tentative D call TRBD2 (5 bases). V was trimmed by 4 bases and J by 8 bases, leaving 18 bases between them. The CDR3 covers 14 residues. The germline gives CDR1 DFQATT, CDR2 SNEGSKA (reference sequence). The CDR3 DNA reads TGCAGTGCTACACGGAGGTTCCGTGGGGATGAGCAGTTCTTC. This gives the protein CSATRRFRGDEQFF.

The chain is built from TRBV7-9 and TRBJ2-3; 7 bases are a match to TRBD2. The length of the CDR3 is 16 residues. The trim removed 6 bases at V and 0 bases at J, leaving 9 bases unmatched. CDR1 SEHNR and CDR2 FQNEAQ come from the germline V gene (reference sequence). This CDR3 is CASRKKGAGSTDTQYF. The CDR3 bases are TGTGCCAGCAGAAAGAAGGGAGCGGGGAGCACAGATACGCAGTATTTT.

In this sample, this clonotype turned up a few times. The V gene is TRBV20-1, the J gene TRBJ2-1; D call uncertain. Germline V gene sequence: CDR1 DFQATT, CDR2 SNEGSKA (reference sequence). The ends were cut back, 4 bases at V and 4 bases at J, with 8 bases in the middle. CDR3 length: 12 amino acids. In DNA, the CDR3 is TGCAGTGCTAATGACAAATACAATGAGCAGTTCTTC. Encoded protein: CSANDKYNEQFF.